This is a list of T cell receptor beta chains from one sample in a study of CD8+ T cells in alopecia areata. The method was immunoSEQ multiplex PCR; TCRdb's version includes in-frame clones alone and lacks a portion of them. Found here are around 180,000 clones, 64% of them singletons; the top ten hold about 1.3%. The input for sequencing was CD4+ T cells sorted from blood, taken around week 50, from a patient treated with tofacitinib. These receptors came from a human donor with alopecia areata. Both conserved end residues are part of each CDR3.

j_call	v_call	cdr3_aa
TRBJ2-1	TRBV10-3	CAISESLGQGANNEQFF
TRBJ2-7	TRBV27	CASSFGQGRYEQYF
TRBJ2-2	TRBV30	CAWSVKGHGELFF
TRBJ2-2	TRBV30	CAWSVLEGGELFF
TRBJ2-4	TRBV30	CAWRRGAKNIQYF
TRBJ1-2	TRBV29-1	CSVEKAERYGYTF
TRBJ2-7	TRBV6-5	CASSYSMGTGTYEQYF
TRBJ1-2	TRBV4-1	CASSQVLQVGGYTF
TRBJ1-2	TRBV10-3	CAISLDKNYGYTF
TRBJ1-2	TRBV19	CASSRQGNGYTF
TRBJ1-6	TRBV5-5	CASSGNRISPLHF
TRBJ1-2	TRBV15	CATSRAVPGQGALGYTF
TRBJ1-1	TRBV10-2	CASSEQGGTEAFF
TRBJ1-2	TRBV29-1	CSVDPGGRNYGYTF
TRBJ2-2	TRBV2	CASMAQGNTGELFF
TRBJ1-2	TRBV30	CAWNSGQASGYTF
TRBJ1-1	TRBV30	CAWSWATEAFF
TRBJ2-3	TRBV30	CAWSPSQAGGLPFTDTQYF
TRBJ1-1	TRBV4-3	CASSQVGQGARGTEAFF
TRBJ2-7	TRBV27	CASSLGGRSRYEQYF
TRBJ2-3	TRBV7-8	CATRQGASGDTQYF
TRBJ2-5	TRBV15	CATSRGGSETQYF
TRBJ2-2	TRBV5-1	CASSLESGETGELFF
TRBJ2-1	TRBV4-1	CASSQESEQFF
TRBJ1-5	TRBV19	CASSIEAARNQPQHF
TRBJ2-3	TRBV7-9	CASSIDGLAGGITQYF
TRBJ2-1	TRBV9	CASSVGLLNEQFF
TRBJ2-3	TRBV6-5	CASSSSGLATTHTQYF
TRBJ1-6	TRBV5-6	CASSRLTGGINSPLHF
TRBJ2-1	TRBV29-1	CSVDGLAGRGEQFF
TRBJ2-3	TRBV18	CASSPIIGDTQYF
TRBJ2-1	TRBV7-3	CASSQRTSGGPEVF
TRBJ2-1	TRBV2	CASKSAGVSYNEQFF
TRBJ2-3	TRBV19	CASSIGRFGTQYF
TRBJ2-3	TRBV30	CAWDGITSTDTQYF
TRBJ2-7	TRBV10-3	CAISGILGAEQYF
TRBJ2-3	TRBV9	CASTEQSGADTQYF
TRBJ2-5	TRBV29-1	CSVDKQEFETQYF
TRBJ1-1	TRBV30	CAWTGHTEAFF
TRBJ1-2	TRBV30	CAWSSAGAYGYTF
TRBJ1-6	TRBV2	CASSVEGTQDSPLHF
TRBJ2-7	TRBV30	CAWSVLQNYEQYF
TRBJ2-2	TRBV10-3	CAIRRDRDTGELFF
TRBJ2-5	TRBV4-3	CASSQAGTQETQYF
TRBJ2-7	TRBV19	CASSHGQMRGGQYF
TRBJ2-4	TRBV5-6	CASSSSIDIQYF
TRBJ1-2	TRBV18	CASSPGQIGDYGYTF
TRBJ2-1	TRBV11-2	CASSAGQGRNEQFF
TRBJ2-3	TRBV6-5	CASSPGTSIDTQYF
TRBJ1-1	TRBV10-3	CAISESGGPEAFF
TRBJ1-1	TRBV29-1	CTGTPLNTEAFF
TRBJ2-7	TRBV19	CASSAVVAGYEQYF
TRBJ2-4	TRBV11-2	CASSKDRGLGAKNIQYF
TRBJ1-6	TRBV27	CASSLLQGRGSSPLHF
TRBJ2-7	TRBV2	CASGGHQYF
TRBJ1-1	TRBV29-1	CSVEGESPAFF
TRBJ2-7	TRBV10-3	CAISESVGHEQYF
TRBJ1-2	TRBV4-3	CASSQDHGEHYGYTF
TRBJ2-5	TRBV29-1	CSGVTGVETQYF
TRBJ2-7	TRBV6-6	CASTTAGGSSYEQYF